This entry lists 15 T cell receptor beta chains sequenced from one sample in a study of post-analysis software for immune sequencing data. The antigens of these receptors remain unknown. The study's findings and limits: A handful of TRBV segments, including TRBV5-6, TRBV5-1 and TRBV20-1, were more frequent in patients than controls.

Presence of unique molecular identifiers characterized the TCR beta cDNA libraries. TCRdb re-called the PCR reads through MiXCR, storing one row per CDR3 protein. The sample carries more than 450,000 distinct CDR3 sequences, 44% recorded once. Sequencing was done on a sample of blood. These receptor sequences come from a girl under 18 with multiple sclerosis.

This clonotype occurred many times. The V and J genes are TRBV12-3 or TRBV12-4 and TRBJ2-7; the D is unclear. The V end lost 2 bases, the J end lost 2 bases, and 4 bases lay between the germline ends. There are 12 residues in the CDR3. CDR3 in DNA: TGTGCCAGCAGTTTAAGGACCTACGAGCAGTACTTC. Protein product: CASSLRTYEQYF.

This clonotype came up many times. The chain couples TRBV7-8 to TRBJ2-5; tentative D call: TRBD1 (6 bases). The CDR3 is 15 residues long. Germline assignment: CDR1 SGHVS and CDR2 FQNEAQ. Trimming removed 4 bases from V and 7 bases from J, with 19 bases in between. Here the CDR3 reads CASSSQTGQQRTQYF. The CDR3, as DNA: TGTGCCAGCAGCTCCCAAACCGGACAGCAAAGGACCCAGTACTTC.

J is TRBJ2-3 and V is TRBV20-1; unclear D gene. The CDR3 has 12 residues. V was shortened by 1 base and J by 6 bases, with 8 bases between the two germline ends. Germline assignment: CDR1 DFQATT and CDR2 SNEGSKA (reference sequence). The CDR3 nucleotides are TGCAGTGCTAGAGGTCTAGGGGATACGCAGTATTTT. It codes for CSARGLGDTQYF.

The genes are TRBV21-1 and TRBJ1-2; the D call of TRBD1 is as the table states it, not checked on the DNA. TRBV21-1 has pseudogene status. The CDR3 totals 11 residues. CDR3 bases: TGTGCCAGCAGCAAACAGGGTGGCTACACCTTC. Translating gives CASSKQGGYTF.

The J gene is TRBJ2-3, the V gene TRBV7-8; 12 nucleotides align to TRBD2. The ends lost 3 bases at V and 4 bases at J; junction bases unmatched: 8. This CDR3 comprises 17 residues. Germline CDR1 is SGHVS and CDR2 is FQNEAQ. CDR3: CASSFGLAGILADTQYF. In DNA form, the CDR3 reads TGTGCCAGCAGCTTCGGACTAGCGGGAATCCTGGCAGATACGCAGTATTTT.

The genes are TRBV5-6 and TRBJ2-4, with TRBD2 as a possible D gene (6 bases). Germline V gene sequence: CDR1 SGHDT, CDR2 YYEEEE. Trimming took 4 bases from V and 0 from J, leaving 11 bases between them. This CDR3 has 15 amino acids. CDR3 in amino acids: CASSPRGLAKNIQYF. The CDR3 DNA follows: TGTGCCAGCAGCCCCCGGGGGTTAGCCAAAAACATTCAGTACTTC.

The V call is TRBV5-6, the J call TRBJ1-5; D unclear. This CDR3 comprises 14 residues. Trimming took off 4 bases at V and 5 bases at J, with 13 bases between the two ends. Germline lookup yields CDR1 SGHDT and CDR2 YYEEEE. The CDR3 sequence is CASSVSGGDQPQHF. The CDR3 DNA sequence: TGTGCCAGCAGCGTCTCAGGTGGGGATCAGCCCCAGCATTTT.

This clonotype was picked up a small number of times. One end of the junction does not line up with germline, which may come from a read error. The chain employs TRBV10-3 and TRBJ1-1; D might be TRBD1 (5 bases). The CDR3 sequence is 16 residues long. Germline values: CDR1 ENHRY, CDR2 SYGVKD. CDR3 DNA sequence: TGTGCCATCAGCGAGTGGGGCGCGGGATCGAAGACTGAAGCTTTCTTT. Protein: CAISEWGAGSKTEAFF.

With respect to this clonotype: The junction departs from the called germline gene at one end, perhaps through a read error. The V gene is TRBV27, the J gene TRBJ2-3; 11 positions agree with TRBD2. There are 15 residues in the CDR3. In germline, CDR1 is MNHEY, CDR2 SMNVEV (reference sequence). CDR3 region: CSTATSGEHTDTQYF. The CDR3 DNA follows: TGTTCCACCGCGACTAGCGGGGAGCACACAGATACTCAGTATTTT.

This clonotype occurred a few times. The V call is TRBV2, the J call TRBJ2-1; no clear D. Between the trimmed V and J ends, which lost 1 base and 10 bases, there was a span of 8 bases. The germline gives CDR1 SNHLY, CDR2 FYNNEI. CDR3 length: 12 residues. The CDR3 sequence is CASSEGYEEQFF. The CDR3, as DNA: TGTGCCAGCAGTGAAGGTTATGAAGAGCAGTTCTTC.

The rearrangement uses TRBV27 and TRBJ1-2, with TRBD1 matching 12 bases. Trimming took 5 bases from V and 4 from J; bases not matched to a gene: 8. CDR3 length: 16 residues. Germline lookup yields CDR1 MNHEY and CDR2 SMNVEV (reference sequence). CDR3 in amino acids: CASSPDAGQGAYGYTF. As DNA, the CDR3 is TGTGCCAGCAGTCCCGACGCGGGACAGGGGGCCTATGGCTACACCTTC.

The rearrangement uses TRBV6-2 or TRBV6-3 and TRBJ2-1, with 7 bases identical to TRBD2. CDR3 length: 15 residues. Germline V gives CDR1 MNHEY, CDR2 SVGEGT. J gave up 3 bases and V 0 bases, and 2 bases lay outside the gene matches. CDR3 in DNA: TGTGCCAGCAGTTACTCGGGGGGGGACTACAATGAGCAGTTCTTC. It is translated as CASSYSGGDYNEQFF.

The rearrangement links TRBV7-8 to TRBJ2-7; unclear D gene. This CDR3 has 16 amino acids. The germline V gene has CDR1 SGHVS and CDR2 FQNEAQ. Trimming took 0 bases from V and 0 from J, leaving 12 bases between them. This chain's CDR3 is CASSLAPGLTSYEQYF. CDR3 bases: TGTGCCAGCAGCTTAGCACCGGGCCTAACCTCCTACGAGCAGTACTTC.

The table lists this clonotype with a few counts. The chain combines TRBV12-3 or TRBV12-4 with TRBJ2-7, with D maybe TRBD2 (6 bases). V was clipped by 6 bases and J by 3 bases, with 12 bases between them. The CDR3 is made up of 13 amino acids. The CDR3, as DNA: TGTGCCAGCAGATTTGGGGGGAGCTACGAGCAGTACTTC. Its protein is CASRFGGSYEQYF.

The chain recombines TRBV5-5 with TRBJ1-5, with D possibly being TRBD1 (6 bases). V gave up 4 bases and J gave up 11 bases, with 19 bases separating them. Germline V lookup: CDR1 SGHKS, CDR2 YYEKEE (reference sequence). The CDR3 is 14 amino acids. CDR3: CASSHRQASSSQHF. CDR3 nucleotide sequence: TGTGCCAGCAGCCACCGACAGGCTAGCAGTTCCCAGCATTTT.